These T cell receptor beta chains were read from a single sample in a study of a mutant IDH1 vaccine in newly diagnosed glioma. Antigen specificity for these receptors is unknown. Profiled with immunoSEQ multiplex PCR; TCRdb holds only in-frame clones, not every one. The data contain tens of thousands of clones, about four fifths of them seen just once; the ten biggest clones take up around 6.2%. The input for sequencing was PBMCs, taken from a glioma patient whose treatment included an IDH1 peptide vaccine. These receptors originate from a man aged 40-49 years with glioma. The CDR3 runs from the conserved cysteine through the conserved F or W. The D gene is left open where the match is weak. Size is omitted from some rows. Given values are once, few, many or a class for expanded clones.

clone_size: -
v_call: TRBV6-5
d_call: -
j_call: TRBJ1-1
cdr3_aa: CASSSSSEAFF
cdr3_nt: TGTGCCAGCAGTTCGTCTTCGGAAGCTTTCTTT

clone_size: once
v_call: TRBV30
d_call: -
j_call: TRBJ1-6
cdr3_aa: CAWSAGAARYNSPLHF
cdr3_nt: TGTGCCTGGAGTGCGGGGGCGGCCCGCTATAATTCACCCCTCCACTTT

clone_size: -
v_call: TRBV2
d_call: TRBD1
j_call: TRBJ1-2
cdr3_aa: CASILATGVYYGYTF
cdr3_nt: TGTGCCAGCATTTTAGCTACAGGGGTGTACTATGGCTACACCTTC

clone_size: -
v_call: TRBV10-2
d_call: -
j_call: TRBJ1-6
cdr3_aa: CASYAPGALNSPLHF
cdr3_nt: TGCGCCAGCTATGCTCCCGGGGCCCTTAATTCACCCCTCCACTTT

clone_size: few
v_call: TRBV7-9
d_call: -
j_call: TRBJ1-4
cdr3_aa: CASSLVHPEIEKLFF
cdr3_nt: TGTGCCAGCAGCTTAGTCCACCCCGAGATTGAAAAACTGTTTTTT

clone_size: -
v_call: TRBV19
d_call: -
j_call: TRBJ2-3
cdr3_aa: CASSMLANRDTQYF
cdr3_nt: TGTGCCAGTAGTATGCTGGCGAATAGAGATACGCAGTATTTT

clone_size: -
v_call: TRBV9
d_call: -
j_call: TRBJ2-7
cdr3_aa: CASSGGHSSSYEQYF
cdr3_nt: TGTGCCAGCAGCGGGGGACATTCGAGCTCCTACGAGCAGTACTTC

clone_size: once
v_call: TRBV2
d_call: TRBD1
j_call: TRBJ2-3
cdr3_aa: CASRATGTNTDTQYF
cdr3_nt: TGTGCCAGCAGGGCGACAGGGACGAACACAGATACGCAGTATTTT

clone_size: -
v_call: TRBV19
d_call: -
j_call: TRBJ1-4
cdr3_aa: CASSDSMPTNEKLFF
cdr3_nt: TGTGCCAGTAGCGACAGTATGCCAACTAATGAAAAACTGTTTTTT

clone_size: -
v_call: TRBV7-9
d_call: -
j_call: TRBJ1-2
cdr3_aa: CASTPTGNYGYTF
cdr3_nt: TGTGCCAGCACCCCAACAGGGAACTATGGCTACACCTTC

clone_size: few
v_call: TRBV5-4
d_call: TRBD1
j_call: TRBJ1-4
cdr3_aa: CASSLGPGGDEKLFF
cdr3_nt: TGTGCCAGCAGCTTGGGGCCAGGGGGCGATGAAAAACTGTTTTTT

clone_size: -
v_call: TRBV19
d_call: TRBD2
j_call: TRBJ2-1
cdr3_aa: CASSMFSGGANEQFF
cdr3_nt: TGTGCCAGTAGTATGTTTAGCGGGGGGGCTAATGAGCAGTTCTTC

clone_size: -
v_call: TRBV5-4
d_call: -
j_call: TRBJ2-5
cdr3_aa: CASSSGVAQETQYF
cdr3_nt: TGTGCCAGCAGCTCGGGGGTCGCGCAAGAGACCCAGTACTTC

clone_size: -
v_call: TRBV7-6
d_call: TRBD1
j_call: TRBJ1-1
cdr3_aa: CASSKTGDAEAFF
cdr3_nt: TGTGCCAGCAGCAAAACAGGGGACGCTGAAGCTTTCTTT

clone_size: few
v_call: TRBV18
d_call: -
j_call: TRBJ1-4
cdr3_aa: CASSSGVEKLFF
cdr3_nt: TGTGCCAGCTCGTCAGGGGTCGAAAAACTGTTTTTT

clone_size: -
v_call: TRBV19
d_call: TRBD2
j_call: TRBJ2-5
cdr3_aa: CGERGGRETQYF
cdr3_nt: TGTGGGGAGCGGGGGGGCCGAGAGACCCAGTACTTC

clone_size: -
v_call: TRBV5-1
d_call: -
j_call: TRBJ1-2
cdr3_aa: CASSLVRSGGLDYGYTF
cdr3_nt: TGCGCCAGCAGCTTGGTTCGGTCTGGGGGGCTTGACTATGGCTACACCTTC

clone_size: few
v_call: TRBV7-9
d_call: TRBD2
j_call: TRBJ2-1
cdr3_aa: CASSWVTSGPYNEQFF
cdr3_nt: TGTGCCAGCAGCTGGGTGACTAGCGGTCCCTACAATGAGCAGTTCTTC

clone_size: -
v_call: TRBV7-9
d_call: -
j_call: TRBJ2-1
cdr3_aa: CASSLAGGNEQFF
cdr3_nt: TGTGCCAGCAGCTTAGCCGGGGGAAATGAGCAGTTCTTC

clone_size: -
v_call: TRBV5-5
d_call: TRBD1
j_call: TRBJ1-2
cdr3_aa: CASSPQTGGYGYTF
cdr3_nt: TGTGCCAGCAGCCCCCAGACAGGGGGCTATGGCTACACCTTC

clone_size: -
v_call: TRBV7-2
d_call: -
j_call: TRBJ2-3
cdr3_aa: CASSPPETPAADTQYF
cdr3_nt: TGTGCCAGCAGCCCCCCCGAGACTCCAGCGGCGGATACGCAGTATTTT

clone_size: -
v_call: TRBV6-4
d_call: -
j_call: TRBJ1-5
cdr3_aa: CASSVEEDQPQHF
cdr3_nt: TGTGCCAGCAGTGTAGAGGAAGATCAGCCCCAGCATTTT

clone_size: -
v_call: TRBV25-1
d_call: TRBD1
j_call: TRBJ2-5
cdr3_aa: CASSEDRGRKTQYF
cdr3_nt: TGTGCCAGCAGTGAGGACAGGGGTAGGAAGACCCAGTACTTC

clone_size: -
v_call: TRBV7-9
d_call: TRBD2
j_call: TRBJ2-1
cdr3_aa: CASSPGGGYNEQFF
cdr3_nt: TGTGCCAGCAGCCCCGGGGGGGGCTACAATGAGCAGTTCTTC

clone_size: -
v_call: TRBV6-5
d_call: TRBD1
j_call: TRBJ1-5
cdr3_aa: CASSMDRGGNQPQHF
cdr3_nt: TGTGCCAGCAGCATGGACAGGGGTGGCAATCAGCCCCAGCATTTT

clone_size: -
v_call: TRBV6-1
d_call: TRBD1
j_call: TRBJ2-7
cdr3_aa: CASSGERGTGIYEQYF
cdr3_nt: TGTGCCAGCAGTGGAGAAAGGGGGACAGGGATATACGAGCAGTACTTC